Given below is one TCR beta chain in context. Its target is unknown. This entry is derived from a study of T cell responses to AZD1222 COVID-19 vaccine. Turning to the study itself: Pooling was applied to second doses at about 4 or about 12 weeks. Study-level findings and limits: The donor group comprised mostly white British people and more females; the analysis possibly underestimated clonal diversity. Among AZD1222 vaccinees, only six or seven were seropositive at baseline.

The length of the CDR3 is 14 residues. Germline CDR1 is SGHDT and CDR2 is YYEEEE. V shed 1 base and J shed 4 bases, with 11 bases lying between them. Sequenced by immunoSEQ multiplex PCR; TCRdb stores in-frame clones only, minus some. The sample records more than 110,000 clones, around 90% being singletons. The sample was peripheral blood, taken on day 0 of AZD1222 vaccination. The TCR was taken from an adult in good health. The rearrangement joins TRBV5-6 to TRBJ1-1, with no clear D. This chain's CDR3 is CASSLRDWGTEAFF. DNA for the CDR3: TGTGCCAGCAGCTTGAGGGATTGGGGCACTGAAGCTTTCTTT. Based on the CDR3 plus reference TRBV5-6 and TRBJ1-1, the full variable domain is DAGVTQSPTHLIKTRGQQVTLRCSPKSGHDTVSWYQQALGQGPQFIFQYYEEEERQRGNFPDRFSGHQFPNYSSELNVNALLLGDSALYLCASSLRDWGTEAFFGQGTRLTVV.